This T cell receptor beta chain was recovered during a study of blood T cell repertoires in COVID-19. Profiled with immunoSEQ multiplex PCR; TCRdb holds only in-frame clones, not every one. The repertoire includes roughly 160,000 clones, 85% to 95% of them detected once, and roughly 0.56% sits in the top ten. Germline V gene sequence: CDR1 MGHRA, CDR2 YSYEKL. V was pared by 1 base and J by 1 base, with 10 bases between. The CDR3 length is 15 residues. This receptor was identified in a man aged 50 to 59 with acute or convalescent COVID-19. V gene TRBV4-1 combines with J gene TRBJ1-2; D not certain. Specimen: peripheral blood. CDR3 coding DNA: TGCGCCAGCAGCCAAGGACACGACCGTAACTATGGCTACACCTTC. Protein sequence: CASSQGHDRNYGYTF.